This T cell receptor beta chain was observed in a study of blood T cell repertoires in COVID-19. Across the study: PBMCs, B-cell-depleted T cells, or T cells provided the cDNA or gDNA that made up the material.

Per the germline V gene, CDR1 is MNHNY and CDR2 is SVGAGI (reference sequence). The CDR3 length is 16 residues. Deletions cut 0 bases from V and 6 bases from J, with 12 bases between. This clone was seen just once. TCRdb's copy holds only in-frame clones and misses some; the assay was immunoSEQ multiplex PCR. Found here are 200,000 to 250,000 clones, around four fifths of them singletons; the top ten hold approximately 5.1%. The clonotype comes from a woman between 55 and 75 years old who had recovered from COVID-19. Input material: peripheral blood. The chain is built from TRBV6-6 and TRBJ1-6; D remains unclear. The CDR3 coding sequence is TGTGCCAGCAGTTACTCGGGAGGGCTTGGTAATTCACCCCTCCACTTT. Translating gives CASSYSGGLGNSPLHF.